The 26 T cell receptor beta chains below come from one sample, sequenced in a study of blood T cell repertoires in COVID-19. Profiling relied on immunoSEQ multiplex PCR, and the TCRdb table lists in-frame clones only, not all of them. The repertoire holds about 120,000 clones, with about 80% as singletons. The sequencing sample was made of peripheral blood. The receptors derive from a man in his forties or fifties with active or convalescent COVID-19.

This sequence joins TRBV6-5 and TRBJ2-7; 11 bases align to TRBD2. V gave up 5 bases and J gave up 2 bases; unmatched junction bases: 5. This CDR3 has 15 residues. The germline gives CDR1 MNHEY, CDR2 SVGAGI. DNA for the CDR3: TGTGCCAGCAGTACGCCGGGACTAGCGGCCTACGAGCAGTACTTC. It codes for CASSTPGLAAYEQYF.

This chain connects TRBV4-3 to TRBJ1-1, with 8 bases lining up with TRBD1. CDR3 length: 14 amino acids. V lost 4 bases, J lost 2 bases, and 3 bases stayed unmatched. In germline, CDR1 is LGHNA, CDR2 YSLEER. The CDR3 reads CASSRGQGNTEAFF. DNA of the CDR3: TGCGCCAGCAGCCGCGGACAGGGCAACACTGAAGCTTTCTTT.

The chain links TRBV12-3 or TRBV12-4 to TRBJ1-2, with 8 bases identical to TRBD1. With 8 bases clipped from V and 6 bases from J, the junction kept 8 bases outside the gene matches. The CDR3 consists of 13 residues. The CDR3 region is CASSAFRGHGYTF. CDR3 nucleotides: TGTGCCAGCTCGGCGTTCAGGGGGCATGGCTACACCTTC.

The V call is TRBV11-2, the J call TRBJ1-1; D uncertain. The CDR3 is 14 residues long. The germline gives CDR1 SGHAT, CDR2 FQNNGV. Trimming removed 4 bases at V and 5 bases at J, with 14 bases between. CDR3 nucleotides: TGTGCCAGCAGCTCACCCTACGGGGAAACTGAAGCTTTCTTT. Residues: CASSSPYGETEAFF.

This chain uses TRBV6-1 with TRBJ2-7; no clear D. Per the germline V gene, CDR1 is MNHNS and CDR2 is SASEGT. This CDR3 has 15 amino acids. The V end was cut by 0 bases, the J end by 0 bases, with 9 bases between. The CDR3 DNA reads TGTGCCAGCAGTGAAGCGCCCACAACCTCCTACGAGCAGTACTTC. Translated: CASSEAPTTSYEQYF.

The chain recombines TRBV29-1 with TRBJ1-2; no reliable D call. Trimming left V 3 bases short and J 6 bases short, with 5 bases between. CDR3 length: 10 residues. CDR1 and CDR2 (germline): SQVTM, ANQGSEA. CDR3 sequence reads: CSVDVDGYTF. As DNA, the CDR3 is TGCAGCGTTGATGTCGATGGCTACACCTTC.

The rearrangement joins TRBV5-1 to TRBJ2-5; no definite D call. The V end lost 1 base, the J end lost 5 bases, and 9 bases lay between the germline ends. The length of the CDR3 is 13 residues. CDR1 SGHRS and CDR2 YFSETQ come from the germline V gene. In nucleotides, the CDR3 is TGCGCCAGCAGCTTGTCGAATGAGGAGACCCAGTACTTC. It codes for CASSLSNEETQYF.

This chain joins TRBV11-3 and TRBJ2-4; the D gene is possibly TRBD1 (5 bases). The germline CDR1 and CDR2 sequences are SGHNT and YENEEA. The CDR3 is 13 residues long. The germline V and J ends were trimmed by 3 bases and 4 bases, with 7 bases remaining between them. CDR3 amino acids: CASSLGQKNIQYF. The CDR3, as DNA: TGTGCCAGCAGCTTGGGGCAAAAAAACATTCAGTACTTC.

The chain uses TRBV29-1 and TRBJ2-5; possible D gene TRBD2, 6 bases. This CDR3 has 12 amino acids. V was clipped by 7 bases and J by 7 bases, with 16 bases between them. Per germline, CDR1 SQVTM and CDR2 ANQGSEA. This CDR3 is CSAGAGAGTQYF. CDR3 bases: TGCAGCGCTGGGGCCGGAGCGGGGACCCAGTACTTC. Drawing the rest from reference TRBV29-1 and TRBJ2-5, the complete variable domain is SAVISQKPSRDICQRGTSLTIQCQVDSQVTMMFWYRQQPGQSLTLIATANQGSEATYESGFVIDKFPISRPNLTFSTLTVSNMSPEDSSIYLCSAGAGAGTQYFGPGTRLLVL.

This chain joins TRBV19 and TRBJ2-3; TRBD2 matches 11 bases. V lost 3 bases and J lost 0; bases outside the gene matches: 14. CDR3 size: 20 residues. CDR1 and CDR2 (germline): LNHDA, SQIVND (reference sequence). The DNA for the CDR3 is TGTGCCAGTAGTATCACGACTAGCGGGGCCCTACTTTCTAGCACAGATACGCAGTATTTT. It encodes CASSITTSGALLSSTDTQYF. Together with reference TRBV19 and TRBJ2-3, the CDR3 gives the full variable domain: DGGITQSPKYLFRKEGQNVTLSCEQNLNHDAMYWYRQDPGQGLRLIYYSQIVNDFQKGDIAEGYSVSREKKESFPLTVTSAQKNPTAFYLCASSITTSGALLSSTDTQYFGPGTRLTVL.

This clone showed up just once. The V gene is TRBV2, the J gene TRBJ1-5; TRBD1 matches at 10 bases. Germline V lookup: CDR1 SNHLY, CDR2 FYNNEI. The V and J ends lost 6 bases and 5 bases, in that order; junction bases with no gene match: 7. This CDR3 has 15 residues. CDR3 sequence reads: CASRRDRGADQPQHF. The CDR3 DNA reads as TGTGCCAGCAGGCGGGACAGGGGAGCGGATCAGCCCCAGCATTTT.

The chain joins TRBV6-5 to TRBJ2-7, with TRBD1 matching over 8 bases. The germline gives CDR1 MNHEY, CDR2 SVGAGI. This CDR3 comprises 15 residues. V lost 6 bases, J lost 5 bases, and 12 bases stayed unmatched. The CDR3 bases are TGTGCCAGCAGGGATGGACAGGGTTGGTTAGACGAGCAGTACTTC. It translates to CASRDGQGWLDEQYF.

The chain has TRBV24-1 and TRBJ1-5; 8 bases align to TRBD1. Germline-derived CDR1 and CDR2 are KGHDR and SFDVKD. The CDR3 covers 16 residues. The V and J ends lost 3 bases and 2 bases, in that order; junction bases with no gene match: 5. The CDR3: CATSDAGGSGNQPQHF. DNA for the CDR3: TGTGCCACCAGTGATGCAGGGGGCAGCGGCAATCAGCCCCAGCATTTT.

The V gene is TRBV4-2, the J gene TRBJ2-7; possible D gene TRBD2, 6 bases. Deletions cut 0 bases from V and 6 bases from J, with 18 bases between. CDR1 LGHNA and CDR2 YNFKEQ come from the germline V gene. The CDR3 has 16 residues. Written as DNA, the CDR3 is TGTGCCAGCAGCCAAGATTTTGGAGGGAGTTCCAGCGAGCAGTACTTC. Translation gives CASSQDFGGSSSEQYF.

The CDR3 DNA reads as TGTGCCTGGAGTGTATGGCAGGCAGGGGAGACCCAGTACTTC. Amino acid sequence: CAWSVWQAGETQYF. The chain links TRBV30 to TRBJ2-5, with a tentative D call TRBD1 (5 bases). The CDR3 has 14 amino acids. V lost 0 bases and J lost 5, with 13 bases in between. CDR1 and CDR2 (germline): GTSNPN, SVGIG (reference sequence).

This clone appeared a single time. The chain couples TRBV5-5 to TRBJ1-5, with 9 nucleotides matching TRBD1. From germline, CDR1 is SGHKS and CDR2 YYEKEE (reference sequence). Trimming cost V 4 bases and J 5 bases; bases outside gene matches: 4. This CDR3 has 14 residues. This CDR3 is CASSRTGVDQPQHF. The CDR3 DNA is TGTGCCAGCAGCCGGACAGGGGTGGATCAGCCCCAGCATTTT. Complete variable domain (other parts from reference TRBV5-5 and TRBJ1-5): DAGVTQSPTHLIKTRGQQVTLRCSPISGHKSVSWYQQVLGQGPQFIFQYYEKEERGRGNFPDRFSARQFPNYSSELNVNALLLGDSALYLCASSRTGVDQPQHFGDGTRLSIL.

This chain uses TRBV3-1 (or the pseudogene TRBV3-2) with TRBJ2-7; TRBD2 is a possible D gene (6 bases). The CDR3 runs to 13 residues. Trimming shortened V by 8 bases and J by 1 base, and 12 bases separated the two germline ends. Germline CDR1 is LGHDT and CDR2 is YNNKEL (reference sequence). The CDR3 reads CASRAEGSYEQYF. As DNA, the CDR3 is TGTGCCAGCCGGGCGGAGGGTTCCTACGAGCAGTACTTC.

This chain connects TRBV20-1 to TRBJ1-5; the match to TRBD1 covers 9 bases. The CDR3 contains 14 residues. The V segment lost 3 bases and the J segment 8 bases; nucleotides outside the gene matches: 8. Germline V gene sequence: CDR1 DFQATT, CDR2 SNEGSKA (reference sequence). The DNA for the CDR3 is TGCAGTGCTAGTCAGGGACAGGGTAAAGAGCCCCAGCATTTT. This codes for CSASQGQGKEPQHF.

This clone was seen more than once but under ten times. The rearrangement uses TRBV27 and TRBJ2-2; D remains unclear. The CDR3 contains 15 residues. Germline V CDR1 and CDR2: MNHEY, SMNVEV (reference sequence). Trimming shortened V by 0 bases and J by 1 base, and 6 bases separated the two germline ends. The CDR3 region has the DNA TGTGCCAGCAGTTTATCCCGAGTGAACACCGGGGAGCTGTTTTTT. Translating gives CASSLSRVNTGELFF.

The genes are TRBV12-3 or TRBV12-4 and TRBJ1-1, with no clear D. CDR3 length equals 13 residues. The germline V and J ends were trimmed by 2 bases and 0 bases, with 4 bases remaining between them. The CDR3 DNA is TGTGCCAGCAGTTTACCTCTGAACACTGAAGCTTTCTTT. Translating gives CASSLPLNTEAFF.

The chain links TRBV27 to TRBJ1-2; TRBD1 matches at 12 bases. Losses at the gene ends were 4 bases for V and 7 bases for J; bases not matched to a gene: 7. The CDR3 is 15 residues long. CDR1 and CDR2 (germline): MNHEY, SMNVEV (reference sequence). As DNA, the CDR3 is TGTGCCAGCAGTTCTCCGGGACAGGGGGCGCTTGGCTACACCTTC. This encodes CASSSPGQGALGYTF.

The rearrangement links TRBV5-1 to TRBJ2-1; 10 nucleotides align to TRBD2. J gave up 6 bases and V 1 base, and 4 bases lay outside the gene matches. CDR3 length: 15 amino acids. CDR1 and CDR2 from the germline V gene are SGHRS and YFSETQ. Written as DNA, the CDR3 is TGCGCCAGCAGCTTGTTGTCTAGCGGGGGCAATGAGCAGTTCTTC. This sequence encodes CASSLLSSGGNEQFF. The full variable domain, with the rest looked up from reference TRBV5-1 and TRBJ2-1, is KAGVTQTPRYLIKTRGQQVTLSCSPISGHRSVSWYQQTPGQGLQFLFEYFSETQRNKGNFPGRFSGRQFSNSRSEMNVSTLELGDSALYLCASSLLSSGGNEQFFGPGTRLTVL.

CDR3 bases: TGTGCCAGCAGCTTAGGCTCCGACAATCAGTCGGCTTTCTTT. It is translated as CASSLGSDNQSAFF. The chain recombines TRBV13 with TRBJ1-1; D is unclear. The CDR3 loop spans 14 amino acids. From germline, CDR1 is PRHDT and CDR2 FYEKMQ (reference sequence). Trimming cost V 0 bases and J 11 bases, with 16 bases left between them.

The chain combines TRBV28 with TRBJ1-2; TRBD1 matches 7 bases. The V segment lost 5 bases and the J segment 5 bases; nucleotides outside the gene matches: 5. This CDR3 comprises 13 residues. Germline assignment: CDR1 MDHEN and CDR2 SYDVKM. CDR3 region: CASSIGGSYGYTF. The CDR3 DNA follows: TGTGCCAGCAGTATAGGGGGCTCGTATGGCTACACCTTC.

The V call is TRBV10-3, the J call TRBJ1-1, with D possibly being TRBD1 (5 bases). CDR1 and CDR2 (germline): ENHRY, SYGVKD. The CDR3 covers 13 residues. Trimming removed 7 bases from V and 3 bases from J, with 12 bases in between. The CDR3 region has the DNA TGTGCCATCACCGCCAGGGAGGACACTGAAGCTTTCTTT. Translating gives CAITAREDTEAFF.

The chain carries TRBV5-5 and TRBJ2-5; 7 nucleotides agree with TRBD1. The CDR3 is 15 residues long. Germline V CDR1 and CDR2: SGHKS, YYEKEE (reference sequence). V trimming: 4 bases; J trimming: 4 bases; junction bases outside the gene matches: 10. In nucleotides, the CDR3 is TGTGCCAGCAGCGAGTTAACAGGGGTCGGAGAGACCCAGTACTTC. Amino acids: CASSELTGVGETQYF.